This is a list of T cell receptor beta chains from one sample in a study of shared clonotypes between healthy human individuals. Assay used: immunoSEQ multiplex PCR; TCRdb lists only in-frame clones, some missing. This repertoire shows 500,000 to 700,000 clones, around 96% found once; its top ten account for approximately 0.12%. The sequenced material came from naive CD8+ T cells sorted from blood. These receptors all come from a woman in her 30s in good health. CDR3s include the opening cysteine and the closing phenylalanine or tryptophan. A D gene is named only where the DNA matches it firmly. Size is omitted from some rows. Given values are once, few, many or a class for expanded clones.

CDR3aa: CASTGNTQYF
CDR3nt: TGTGCCAGCACCGGGAATACGCAGTATTTT
v_gene: TRBV2
len: 10
j_gene: TRBJ2-3
d_gene: -
abundance: -

CDR3aa: CASSQGTSGITDTQYF
CDR3nt: TGTGCCAGCAGCCAGGGGACTAGCGGGATCACAGATACGCAGTATTTT
v_gene: TRBV5-6
len: 16
j_gene: TRBJ2-3
d_gene: TRBD2
abundance: -

CDR3aa: CASSFSGGDYEQYF
CDR3nt: TGTGCCAGCAGCTTTAGCGGAGGGGACTACGAGCAGTACTTC
v_gene: TRBV7-2
len: 14
j_gene: TRBJ2-7
d_gene: -
abundance: -

CDR3aa: CASRSPSGRAPGELFF
CDR3nt: TGTGCCAGCCGATCACCTAGCGGGAGGGCCCCCGGGGAGCTGTTTTTT
v_gene: TRBV27
len: 16
j_gene: TRBJ2-2
d_gene: TRBD2
abundance: -

CDR3aa: CASSPKAPNEQFF
CDR3nt: TGTGCCAGCAGCCCCAAAGCACCCAATGAGCAGTTCTTC
v_gene: TRBV14
len: 13
j_gene: TRBJ2-1
d_gene: -
abundance: -

CDR3aa: CASSQERLAISYEQYF
CDR3nt: TGTGCCAGCAGCCAAGAACGGTTAGCGATCTCCTACGAGCAGTACTTC
v_gene: TRBV4-2
len: 16
j_gene: TRBJ2-7
d_gene: -
abundance: -

CDR3aa: CASSYSLAGEIETQYF
CDR3nt: TGTGCCAGCAGTTACTCGCTAGCGGGAGAGATAGAGACCCAGTACTTC
v_gene: TRBV6-5
len: 16
j_gene: TRBJ2-5
d_gene: TRBD2
abundance: -

CDR3aa: CASSWTGEFGQPQHF
CDR3nt: TGTGCCAGCAGCTGGACAGGGGAGTTTGGTCAGCCCCAGCATTTT
v_gene: TRBV9
len: 15
j_gene: TRBJ1-5
d_gene: TRBD1
abundance: -

CDR3aa: CASSFGRGAAEAFF
CDR3nt: TGTGCCAGCAGTTTTGGCAGGGGTGCGGCTGAAGCTTTCTTT
v_gene: TRBV28
len: 14
j_gene: TRBJ1-1
d_gene: -
abundance: -

CDR3aa: CASSPPGRYGYTF
CDR3nt: TGTGCCAGCAGCCCACCAGGACGATATGGCTACACCTTC
v_gene: TRBV7-9
len: 13
j_gene: TRBJ1-2
d_gene: -
abundance: -

CDR3aa: CASSVEVGLEAFF
CDR3nt: TGTGCCAGCAGCGTAGAGGTTGGGCTTGAAGCTTTCTTT
v_gene: TRBV9
len: 13
j_gene: TRBJ1-1
d_gene: -
abundance: -

CDR3aa: CATSYAGGLEQYF
CDR3nt: TGTGCCACCTCGTATGCGGGAGGGCTAGAGCAGTACTTC
v_gene: TRBV6-5
len: 13
j_gene: TRBJ2-7
d_gene: TRBD2
abundance: -

CDR3aa: CASSDLVGADGYTF
CDR3nt: TGTGCCAGCAGTGATTTGGTAGGGGCCGATGGCTACACCTTC
v_gene: TRBV2
len: 14
j_gene: TRBJ1-2
d_gene: -
abundance: -

CDR3aa: CASSLTLGLTRGYTF
CDR3nt: TGTGCCAGCAGTTTAACTCTTGGGCTTACTCGGGGCTACACCTTC
v_gene: TRBV27
len: 15
j_gene: TRBJ1-2
d_gene: -
abundance: once

CDR3aa: CAWSGSWVSGETQYF
CDR3nt: TGTGCCTGGAGTGGGAGCTGGGTAAGCGGGGAGACCCAGTACTTC
v_gene: TRBV30
len: 15
j_gene: TRBJ2-5
d_gene: -
abundance: once

CDR3aa: CASRLVAETNTGELFF
CDR3nt: TGTGCCAGTAGACTGGTAGCGGAAACGAACACCGGGGAGCTGTTTTTT
v_gene: TRBV19
len: 16
j_gene: TRBJ2-2
d_gene: -
abundance: -

CDR3aa: CASSFNRANTGELFF
CDR3nt: TGTGCCAGCAGCTTCAACCGTGCGAACACCGGGGAGCTGTTTTTT
v_gene: TRBV13
len: 15
j_gene: TRBJ2-2
d_gene: -
abundance: -

CDR3aa: CASSQDSWQARSSYEQYF
CDR3nt: TGCGCCAGCAGCCAAGATAGTTGGCAGGCCCGGAGCTCCTACGAGCAGTACTTC
v_gene: TRBV4-1
len: 18
j_gene: TRBJ2-7
d_gene: -
abundance: once

CDR3aa: CAIRDREYSPLHF
CDR3nt: TGTGCCATCAGGGACAGGGAGTATTCACCCCTCCACTTT
v_gene: TRBV10-3
len: 13
j_gene: TRBJ1-6
d_gene: TRBD1
abundance: -

CDR3aa: CASQASGSLRDEQYF
CDR3nt: TGTGCCTCTCAGGCTAGCGGGAGTTTGAGGGACGAGCAGTACTTC
v_gene: TRBV7-9
len: 15
j_gene: TRBJ2-7
d_gene: TRBD2
abundance: -

CDR3aa: CASSQDRASRPYEQYF
CDR3nt: TGTGCCAGCAGCCAAGATCGGGCTAGCAGGCCCTACGAGCAGTACTTC
v_gene: TRBV14
len: 16
j_gene: TRBJ2-7
d_gene: -
abundance: -

CDR3aa: CASSIAFGEDQPQHF
CDR3nt: TGTGCCAGTAGTATAGCGTTCGGGGAGGATCAGCCCCAGCATTTT
v_gene: TRBV19
len: 15
j_gene: TRBJ1-5
d_gene: -
abundance: -

CDR3aa: CASSLVGDYEQYF
CDR3nt: TGTGCCAGCAGCTTAGTGGGAGACTACGAGCAGTACTTC
v_gene: TRBV11-2
len: 13
j_gene: TRBJ2-7
d_gene: -
abundance: -

CDR3aa: CASSFIYGADTEAFF
CDR3nt: TGTGCCAGCAGTTTTATTTACGGAGCAGACACTGAAGCTTTCTTT
v_gene: TRBV28
len: 15
j_gene: TRBJ1-1
d_gene: -
abundance: few

CDR3aa: CASNLLAGGGLNEQFF
CDR3nt: TGTGCCAGCAATCTACTAGCGGGAGGTGGGCTCAATGAGCAGTTCTTC
v_gene: TRBV27
len: 16
j_gene: TRBJ2-1
d_gene: TRBD2
abundance: -

CDR3aa: CASSQKGLYNEQFF
CDR3nt: TGTGCCAGCAGCCAGAAGGGACTCTACAATGAGCAGTTCTTC
v_gene: TRBV4-2
len: 14
j_gene: TRBJ2-1
d_gene: -
abundance: -

CDR3aa: CASSGPWDRVPNYEQYF
CDR3nt: TGTGCCAGCAGTGGTCCCTGGGACAGGGTGCCGAACTACGAGCAGTACTTC
v_gene: TRBV28
len: 17
j_gene: TRBJ2-7
d_gene: TRBD1
abundance: -

CDR3aa: CASSPSDSTEQYF
CDR3nt: TGCGCCAGCAGCCCGTCGGACAGTACCGAGCAGTACTTC
v_gene: TRBV4-1
len: 13
j_gene: TRBJ2-7
d_gene: -
abundance: -

CDR3aa: CASSEVAAQFF
CDR3nt: TGTGCCAGCAGTGAAGTTGCGGCGCAGTTCTTC
v_gene: TRBV6-1
len: 11
j_gene: TRBJ2-1
d_gene: -
abundance: -

CDR3aa: CASLSGSGNTIYF
CDR3nt: TGTGCCAGCCTTTCCGGGTCTGGAAACACCATATATTTT
v_gene: TRBV7-9
len: 13
j_gene: TRBJ1-3
d_gene: -
abundance: -

CDR3aa: CASSHLGTGNTIYF
CDR3nt: TGTGCCAGCAGCCATCTCGGGACTGGAAACACCATATATTTT
v_gene: TRBV7-2
len: 14
j_gene: TRBJ1-3
d_gene: -
abundance: -

CDR3aa: CASSLYGDRGQPQHF
CDR3nt: TGCGCCAGCAGCTTGTACGGGGACAGAGGCCAGCCCCAGCATTTT
v_gene: TRBV5-1
len: 15
j_gene: TRBJ1-5
d_gene: TRBD1
abundance: -

CDR3aa: CASAEGGNQPQHF
CDR3nt: TGTGCCAGCGCGGAGGGGGGCAATCAGCCCCAGCATTTT
v_gene: TRBV7-2
len: 13
j_gene: TRBJ1-5
d_gene: -
abundance: once

CDR3aa: CASSTTSGSQETQYF
CDR3nt: TGTGCCAGCAGCACCACGAGCGGGAGTCAGGAGACCCAGTACTTC
v_gene: TRBV11-2
len: 15
j_gene: TRBJ2-5
d_gene: TRBD2
abundance: -

CDR3aa: CASSSTHRGRSYEQYF
CDR3nt: TGTGCCAGCAGCTCTACCCACAGGGGAAGGTCCTACGAGCAGTACTTC
v_gene: TRBV7-9
len: 16
j_gene: TRBJ2-7
d_gene: TRBD1
abundance: -

CDR3aa: CASSYSGRTHYEQYF
CDR3nt: TGTGCCAGCAGTTATAGCGGGAGAACCCACTACGAGCAGTACTTC
v_gene: TRBV27
len: 15
j_gene: TRBJ2-7
d_gene: TRBD2
abundance: -

CDR3aa: CASSYDRGLIAEAFF
CDR3nt: TGTGCCAGCAGCTACGACAGGGGGCTAATCGCCGAAGCTTTCTTT
v_gene: TRBV5-6
len: 15
j_gene: TRBJ1-1
d_gene: TRBD1
abundance: -

CDR3aa: CAWSVSVVETQYF
CDR3nt: TGTGCCTGGAGTGTTAGTGTTGTGGAGACCCAGTACTTC
v_gene: TRBV30
len: 13
j_gene: TRBJ2-5
d_gene: -
abundance: -

CDR3aa: CASSYETSYMNTEAFF
CDR3nt: TGTGCCAGCAGTTATGAGACAAGCTATATGAACACTGAAGCTTTCTTT
v_gene: TRBV7-9
len: 16
j_gene: TRBJ1-1
d_gene: -
abundance: -

CDR3aa: CASSFENRELYGYTF
CDR3nt: TGTGCCAGCAGCTTCGAGAACAGGGAACTCTATGGCTACACCTTC
v_gene: TRBV13
len: 15
j_gene: TRBJ1-2
d_gene: -
abundance: -

CDR3aa: CASSQLAGDYEQYF
CDR3nt: TGCGCCAGCAGCCAGTTGGCAGGGGACTACGAGCAGTACTTC
v_gene: TRBV4-1
len: 14
j_gene: TRBJ2-7
d_gene: -
abundance: -

CDR3aa: CASRTGGRGYTF
CDR3nt: TGTGCCAGCAGGACAGGGGGCCGTGGCTACACCTTC
v_gene: TRBV27
len: 12
j_gene: TRBJ1-2
d_gene: TRBD1
abundance: few

CDR3aa: CASSEGHPTANEKLFF
CDR3nt: TGTGCCAGCAGTGAGGGACACCCGACGGCTAATGAAAAACTGTTTTTT
v_gene: TRBV6-1
len: 16
j_gene: TRBJ1-4
d_gene: -
abundance: -

CDR3aa: CASSYSSGSSSYEQYF
CDR3nt: TGTGCCAGCAGTTACTCGAGTGGGTCTAGCTCCTACGAGCAGTACTTC
v_gene: TRBV6-5
len: 16
j_gene: TRBJ2-7
d_gene: -
abundance: once

CDR3aa: CASSLGGAGEQYF
CDR3nt: TGTGCCAGCAGCTTAGGTGGGGCTGGCGAGCAGTACTTC
v_gene: TRBV7-9
len: 13
j_gene: TRBJ2-7
d_gene: -
abundance: once

CDR3aa: CASSYIGLSDEQFF
CDR3nt: TGTGCCAGTAGTTATATCGGACTAAGCGATGAGCAGTTCTTC
v_gene: TRBV19
len: 14
j_gene: TRBJ2-1
d_gene: -
abundance: -

CDR3aa: CASSLPPGQGLHEQYF
CDR3nt: TGCGCCAGCAGCCTACCCCCGGGACAGGGGTTACACGAGCAGTACTTC
v_gene: TRBV5-1
len: 16
j_gene: TRBJ2-7
d_gene: TRBD1
abundance: -

CDR3aa: CASSTGWVAYEQYF
CDR3nt: TGTGCCAGCAGCACAGGATGGGTGGCCTACGAGCAGTACTTC
v_gene: TRBV7-8
len: 14
j_gene: TRBJ2-7
d_gene: -
abundance: -

CDR3aa: CASSYTRTSGGYEQYF
CDR3nt: TGTGCCAGCAGCTACACTCGGACTAGCGGGGGCTACGAGCAGTACTTC
v_gene: TRBV4-2
len: 16
j_gene: TRBJ2-7
d_gene: TRBD2
abundance: -

CDR3aa: CASSTGLASYEQYF
CDR3nt: TGTGCCAGTAGCACGGGACTAGCTTCCTACGAGCAGTACTTC
v_gene: TRBV19
len: 14
j_gene: TRBJ2-7
d_gene: TRBD2
abundance: -

CDR3aa: CASSLALGNEQYF
CDR3nt: TGCGCCAGCAGCTTGGCCCTCGGGAACGAGCAGTACTTC
v_gene: TRBV5-1
len: 13
j_gene: TRBJ2-7
d_gene: -
abundance: -

CDR3aa: CASSLRGSGYSYNEQFF
CDR3nt: TGTGCCAGCAGTCTGCGTGGTAGCGGGTACTCCTACAATGAGCAGTTCTTC
v_gene: TRBV27
len: 17
j_gene: TRBJ2-1
d_gene: TRBD2
abundance: -

CDR3aa: CASSSGTSGFETQYF
CDR3nt: TGTGCCAGCAGCTCCGGGACTAGCGGGTTTGAGACCCAGTACTTC
v_gene: TRBV11-2
len: 15
j_gene: TRBJ2-5
d_gene: TRBD2
abundance: -

CDR3aa: CASSTFRVIAEAFF
CDR3nt: TGTGCCAGCAGTACCTTTAGGGTAATCGCTGAAGCTTTCTTT
v_gene: TRBV28
len: 14
j_gene: TRBJ1-1
d_gene: -
abundance: -